The 9 T cell receptor beta chains below were found in one sample sequenced in a study of technical replicates of blood from a few donors. Clones were read by immunoSEQ multiplex PCR, and TCRdb kept only the in-frame ones, dropping some. The sample includes about 70,000 clones, around 96% of them seen just once. Sequenced sample: T cells isolated from PBMCs. Every receptor here comes from a human donor in good health.

The rearrangement links TRBV19 to TRBJ1-5, with a weak D call TRBD1 (5 bases). V gave up 7 bases and J gave up 0 bases, with 10 bases separating them. The CDR3 runs to 14 residues. In germline, CDR1 is LNHDA, CDR2 SQIVND (reference sequence). The CDR3 sequence is CASNQGYSNQPQHF. Here the CDR3 DNA reads TGTGCCAGTAACCAGGGTTATAGCAATCAGCCCCAGCATTTT.

This chain connects TRBV10-3 to TRBJ1-5, with 7 bases matching TRBD1. V lost 10 bases to trimming and J lost 3 bases; unmatched junction nucleotides: 6. The germline gives CDR1 ENHRY, CDR2 SYGVKD. This CDR3 comprises 13 residues. The CDR3 bases are TGTGCCACCAGGGACAGATACAATCAGCCCCAGCATTTT. Its protein product is CATRDRYNQPQHF.

The gene calls are TRBV9 and TRBJ2-3; D not resolved. Trimming took off 0 bases at V and 6 bases at J, with 8 bases between the two ends. CDR1 and CDR2 (germline): SGDLS, YYNGEE. The CDR3 extends over 13 amino acids. Here the CDR3 DNA reads TGTGCCAGCAGCGTAGCCCCGTTCGATACGCAGTATTTT. It yields the protein CASSVAPFDTQYF.

The V and J genes are TRBV15 and TRBJ2-2; D gene ambiguous. Trimming removed 5 bases at V and 6 bases at J, with 7 bases between. Germline CDR1 LNHNV, CDR2 YYDKDF (reference sequence). This CDR3 comprises 12 residues. Here the CDR3 DNA reads TGTGCCACCAGCGAGCCACCCGGGGAGCTGTTTTTT. Its protein is CATSEPPGELFF.

The genes are TRBV2 and TRBJ1-1; D is ambiguous. CDR1 and CDR2 (germline): SNHLY, FYNNEI. Trimming took off 3 bases at V and 1 base at J, with 9 bases between the two ends. The CDR3 sequence is 14 residues long. The CDR3 region is CASSDLQKNTEAFF. The CDR3 DNA reads TGTGCCAGCAGTGATTTACAAAAGAACACTGAAGCTTTCTTT.

This chain uses TRBV18 with TRBJ2-1; TRBD2 might be the D (6 bases). Trimming cost V 3 bases and J 10 bases, with 10 bases left between them. CDR3 length: 12 residues. The V gene's germline CDR1 is KGHSH and CDR2 LQKENI. CDR3 protein: CASSPAGNEQFF. DNA of the CDR3: TGTGCCAGCTCACCGGCGGGGAACGAGCAGTTCTTC.

This chain connects TRBV2 to TRBJ2-7; 9 bases align to TRBD1. Looked up from germline, CDR1 is SNHLY and CDR2 is FYNNEI. V trimming: 4 bases; J trimming: 1 base; junction bases outside the gene matches: 2. This CDR3 is built from 14 residues. The chain's CDR3 is CASSGQGVSYEQYF. CDR3 sequence (DNA): TGTGCCAGCAGTGGACAGGGGGTTTCCTACGAGCAGTACTTC. The full variable domain, rest sourced from reference TRBV2 and TRBJ2-7, is EPEVTQTPSHQVTQMGQEVILRCVPISNHLYFYWYRQILGQKVEFLVSFYNNEISEKSEIFDDQFSVERPDGSNFTLKIRSTKLEDSAMYFCASSGQGVSYEQYFGPGTRLTVT.

This chain joins TRBV5-1 and TRBJ2-5; perhaps TRBD1 as D (6 bases). This CDR3 spans 15 amino acids. V lost 0 bases and J lost 5, with 14 bases in between. From germline, CDR1 is SGHRS and CDR2 YFSETQ. In nucleotides, the CDR3 is TGCGCCAGCAGCTTGGGGACAGCCAAGTGGGAGACCCAGTACTTC. It yields the protein CASSLGTAKWETQYF.

This sequence joins TRBV19 and TRBJ2-4, with 9 bases identical to TRBD2. The germline CDR1 and CDR2 sequences are LNHDA and SQIVND (reference sequence). V was pared by 8 bases and J by 0 bases, with 8 bases of the junction left unmatched. This CDR3 has 16 amino acids. Here the CDR3 DNA reads TGTGCCAGTTCCCCAACTAGCGGGCTAGCCAAAAACATTCAGTACTTC. Its translation is CASSPTSGLAKNIQYF.